A selection of T cell receptor beta chains follows, all from one sample in a study of T cell responses to AZD1222 COVID-19 vaccine. The assay was immunoSEQ multiplex PCR, and TCRdb's table has in-frame clones only and misses some. The table records 150,000 or so clones, around 83% of them present only once. This specimen was peripheral blood, taken on day 0 of MenACWY control vaccination. The origin of the receptors is an adult in good health. Both conserved end residues are part of each CDR3. Each record gives: V gene, J gene, D gene, clone size, CDR3 protein, CDR3 DNA. D genes are given only for firm matches. For some rows the clone size is stated as once, few or many, or as a class when expanded; others skip it.

TRBV6-5	TRBJ1-5	.	.	CASSSPRGLYQPQHF	TGTGCCAGCAGTTCCCCGCGGGGGCTTTATCAGCCCCAGCATTTT
TRBV7-9	TRBJ1-4	.	few	CASSLGGSGNEKLFF	TGTGCCAGCAGCTTAGGGGGCAGCGGGAATGAAAAACTGTTTTTT
TRBV19	TRBJ1-1	.	.	CASQNGRNTEAFF	TGTGCCAGCCAAAACGGGAGGAACACTGAAGCTTTCTTT
TRBV9	TRBJ1-1	.	once	CASSVGVWGGSDTEAFF	TGTGCCAGCAGCGTAGGGGTCTGGGGAGGGTCTGACACTGAAGCTTTCTTT
TRBV7-3	TRBJ2-2	.	few	CASSLTGTTNTGELFF	TGTGCCAGCAGCTTAACCGGGACAACTAACACCGGGGAGCTGTTTTTT
TRBV6-2/TRBV6-3	TRBJ1-5	.	.	CASSYQTGTNQPQHF	TGTGCCAGCAGTTACCAGACAGGTACGAATCAGCCCCAGCATTTT
TRBV14	TRBJ1-2	TRBD1	.	CASSQSTGVTYGYTF	TGTGCCAGCAGCCAGTCAACAGGGGTTACCTATGGCTACACCTTC
TRBV5-1	TRBJ1-1	.	.	CASSQFDSMNTEAFF	TGCGCCAGCAGCCAATTTGACAGCATGAACACTGAAGCTTTCTTT
TRBV7-8	TRBJ2-2	.	few	CASSPGSGGELFF	TGTGCCAGCAGCCCCGGTAGCGGCGGGGAGCTGTTTTTT
TRBV2	TRBJ2-6	.	.	CASRATGSGANVLTF	TGTGCCAGCAGAGCTACAGGGTCAGGGGCCAACGTCCTGACTTTC
TRBV11-2	TRBJ1-4	.	.	CASSTRPGEKEKLFF	TGTGCCAGCAGCACGAGACCAGGGGAGAAGGAAAAACTGTTTTTT
TRBV7-3	TRBJ1-2	.	.	CASSLGGGDGYTF	TGTGCCAGCAGCTTAGGAGGGGGAGATGGCTACACCTTC
TRBV5-4	TRBJ2-5	.	.	CASSFAGTQYF	TGTGCCAGCAGCTTCGCAGGGACCCAGTACTTC
TRBV7-2	TRBJ1-1	.	.	CASSLVGMNTEAFF	TGTGCCAGCAGCTTAGTAGGGATGAACACTGAAGCTTTCTTT
TRBV6-4	TRBJ1-6	.	.	CASSQGLDSPLHF	TGTGCCAGCAGCCAGGGTCTAGATTCACCCCTCCACTTT
TRBV12-3/TRBV12-4	TRBJ2-1	.	once	CASSLGTINEQFF	TGTGCCAGCAGTCTCGGGACCATCAATGAGCAGTTCTTC
TRBV6-2/TRBV6-3	TRBJ2-3	TRBD2	.	CASSHGSSGGNTDTQYF	TGTGCCAGCAGCCATGGGTCTAGCGGGGGCAACACAGATACGCAGTATTTT
TRBV6-5	TRBJ2-3	TRBD1	.	CASSSLQGAADTQYF	TGTGCCAGCAGCTCTCTTCAGGGGGCCGCAGATACGCAGTATTTT
TRBV13	TRBJ2-5	.	.	CASSLEETQYF	TGTGCCAGCAGCTTAGAGGAGACCCAGTACTTC
TRBV5-6	TRBJ1-5	.	many	CASSLAGGYQPQHF	TGTGCCAGCAGCTTGGCCGGTGGGTATCAGCCCCAGCATTTT
TRBV12-3/TRBV12-4	TRBJ2-7	TRBD2	.	CASSGLAAYEQYF	TGTGCCAGCAGCGGACTAGCGGCTTACGAGCAGTACTTC
TRBV28	TRBJ1-2	.	.	CASQGQNYGYTF	TGTGCCAGCCAGGGGCAGAACTATGGCTACACCTTC
TRBV27	TRBJ1-2	.	.	CASSSSGSYGYTF	TGTGCCAGCAGTTCTTCAGGGAGCTATGGCTACACCTTC
TRBV7-8	TRBJ1-2	TRBD1	.	CASRLGRDRGNYGYTF	TGTGCCAGCAGGCTCGGCCGGGACAGGGGAAACTATGGCTACACCTTC
TRBV3-1/TRBV3-2	TRBJ2-5	.	.	CASVAGRGSHQETQYF	TGTGCCAGCGTAGCAGGCCGGGGGTCCCATCAAGAGACCCAGTACTTC
TRBV25-1	TRBJ1-1	.	.	CASSPQGYTEAFF	TGTGCCAGCAGCCCACAGGGCTACACTGAAGCTTTCTTT
TRBV4-1	TRBJ1-2	TRBD1	.	CASSQRSGQNYGYTF	TGCGCCAGCAGCCAGAGGTCGGGACAGAACTATGGCTACACCTTC
TRBV10-3	TRBJ1-1	.	.	CAIRENTEAFF	TGTGCCATCCGGGAGAACACTGAAGCTTTCTTT
TRBV5-4	TRBJ1-2	TRBD1	.	CASSLGGGRDGYTF	TGTGCCAGCAGCTTGGGAGGGGGCAGGGACGGCTACACCTTC
TRBV18	TRBJ1-6	.	few	CASSRLSGIGNSPLHF	TGTGCCAGCTCACGCTTATCGGGGATTGGGAATTCACCCCTCCACTTT
TRBV7-2	TRBJ2-2	.	.	CASSLYAGGTGELFF	TGTGCCAGCAGCTTATATGCCGGGGGCACCGGGGAGCTGTTTTTT
TRBV27	TRBJ1-1	TRBD1	.	CASSAGTGVTSTEAFF	TGTGCCAGCAGTGCCGGGACAGGGGTAACGAGCACTGAAGCTTTCTTT
TRBV5-4	TRBJ1-3	.	once	CASSYGGRGNTIYF	TGTGCCAGCAGTTACGGAGGCCGTGGAAACACCATATATTTT
TRBV5-1	TRBJ2-3	TRBD2	.	CASSLSGTSGGFDTQYF	TGCGCCAGCAGCTTGAGCGGGACTAGCGGGGGGTTTGATACGCAGTATTTT
TRBV5-1	TRBJ1-5	.	.	CASRLGDLPGTPQHF	TGCGCCAGCAGGTTGGGCGACCTTCCGGGTACGCCCCAGCATTTT
TRBV5-6	TRBJ2-1	.	once	CASGIARTNEQFF	TGTGCCAGCGGCATAGCGCGGACCAATGAGCAGTTCTTC
TRBV6-5	TRBJ1-4	.	.	CASSYPVSTNEKLFF	TGTGCCAGCAGTTACCCAGTGTCAACTAATGAAAAACTGTTTTTT
TRBV7-3	TRBJ2-1	.	few	CASSSIGQPNNEQFF	TGTGCCAGCAGCTCGATAGGACAGCCCAACAATGAGCAGTTCTTC
TRBV24-1	TRBJ2-1	TRBD2	.	CAVAGANYNEQFF	TGTGCCGTAGCGGGGGCGAACTACAATGAGCAGTTCTTC
TRBV3-1/TRBV3-2	TRBJ1-1	TRBD1	.	CASSPGGRTEAFF	TGTGCCAGCAGCCCAGGGGGGAGGACTGAAGCTTTCTTT
TRBV28	TRBJ1-1	.	.	CASSLSPDSSRAFF	TGTGCCAGCAGTTTATCCCCTGACAGTTCTCGAGCTTTCTTT
TRBV5-8	TRBJ1-6	TRBD1	once	CASSLTGTVLNSPLHF	TGTGCCAGCAGCTTGACCGGGACAGTGCTTAATTCACCCCTCCACTTT